These T cell receptor beta chains were read from a single sample in a study of shared clonotypes between healthy human individuals. The data were produced by immunoSEQ multiplex PCR, yet TCRdb's version contains in-frame clones alone and is incomplete. Counted here are around 940,000 clones, around three quarters occurring once; the ten biggest clones make up over 1.3%. What was sequenced was memory CD4+ T cells sorted from blood. These receptors all stem from a man aged 18 to 30 in good health. Both conserved end residues are part of each CDR3. The D gene is left open where the match is weak. A clone size is listed for some rows: how often the clone was seen (once, few, many), or a class if it is expanded.

D,size,J,V,CDR3,DNA
NA,NA,TRBJ2-7,TRBV10-3,CAISEGFRYEQYF,TGTGCCATCAGTGAGGGGTTCAGGTACGAGCAGTACTTC
NA,NA,TRBJ2-7,TRBV5-1,CASSITVGVYEQYF,TGCGCCAGCAGCATTACGGTAGGGGTCTACGAGCAGTACTTC
NA,NA,TRBJ1-2,TRBV11-2,CASSLDGGVYGYTF,TGTGCCAGCAGCTTAGATGGCGGGGTCTATGGCTACACCTTC
NA,NA,TRBJ2-3,TRBV10-3,CAVSIGSTDTQYF,TGTGCCGTCTCTATTGGAAGCACAGATACGCAGTATTTT
TRBD2,NA,TRBJ2-1,TRBV7-9,CASSPSGGGLYNEQFF,TGTGCCAGCAGCCCTTCGGGCGGGGGGCTCTACAATGAGCAGTTCTTC
NA,NA,TRBJ1-4,TRBV4-1,CASSQDHPGPNNEKLFF,TGCGCCAGCAGCCAAGACCATCCGGGACCGAATAATGAAAAACTGTTTTTT
TRBD2,few,TRBJ2-7,TRBV6-5,CASTRGGSYEQYF,TGTGCCAGCACCCGCGGGGGGTCCTACGAGCAGTACTTC
TRBD2,NA,TRBJ2-3,TRBV4-3,CASSQVGGRPTTDTQYF,TGCGCCAGCAGCCAAGTCGGCGGGAGGCCTACCACAGATACGCAGTATTTT
NA,few,TRBJ1-4,TRBV10-3,CAISEFIQFATNEKLFF,TGTGCCATCAGTGAGTTTATTCAGTTTGCAACTAATGAAAAACTGTTTTTT
TRBD2,NA,TRBJ2-1,TRBV30,CAWSEKLVAGYNEQFF,TGTGCCTGGAGTGAAAAACTAGTAGCGGGGTACAATGAGCAGTTCTTC
TRBD2,NA,TRBJ2-1,TRBV19,CASSINSGITYNEQFF,TGTGCCAGTAGTATAAATAGCGGGATTACCTACAATGAGCAGTTCTTC
NA,NA,TRBJ1-1,TRBV6-7,CASSYSSKGRDTEAFF,TGTGCCAGCAGTTACTCCAGCAAGGGGCGGGACACTGAAGCTTTCTTT
TRBD1,NA,TRBJ2-1,TRBV7-2,CASSPRLAQGGEQFF,TGTGCCAGCAGCCCCCGGCTAGCACAGGGGGGCGAGCAGTTCTTC
TRBD1,NA,TRBJ2-7,TRBV6-5,CASSYSPTGGTDEQYF,TGTGCCAGCAGTTACTCTCCTACAGGGGGAACGGACGAGCAGTACTTC
NA,few,TRBJ2-5,TRBV5-1,CASSLAQETQYF,TGCGCCAGCAGCTTGGCCCAGGAGACCCAGTACTTC
NA,NA,TRBJ1-1,TRBV27,CASKLRENTEAFF,TGTGCCAGCAAATTGAGGGAGAACACTGAAGCTTTCTTT
TRBD2,NA,TRBJ2-1,TRBV7-2,CASSLASGGLGYNEQFF,TGTGCCAGCAGCTTAGCGAGCGGGGGGCTCGGATACAATGAGCAGTTCTTC
NA,NA,TRBJ2-1,TRBV12-5,CASGSRESRINEQFF,TGTGCTAGTGGGAGTCGGGAGTCTCGTATAAATGAGCAGTTCTTC
NA,NA,TRBJ1-4,TRBV5-6,CASSLGRGLNEKLFF,TGTGCCAGCAGCTTGGGGCGGGGACTTAATGAAAAACTGTTTTTT